This T cell receptor beta chain was sequenced during a study of early T cells in non-severe SARS-CoV-2 infection. CDR3 length: 14 amino acids. Deletions cut 0 bases from V and 9 bases from J, with 15 bases between. Germline CDR1 is SGHRS and CDR2 is YFSETQ. cDNA molecules, individually, were tagged with unique molecular identifiers. TCRdb reprocessed the 5' RACE reads with MiXCR, giving one entry per CDR3 protein. Of approximately 76,000 distinct CDR3 sequences listed, roughly 12% are singletons. Sequenced sample: whole blood. This TCR was recovered from an adult who was a healthcare worker with PCR-confirmed SARS-CoV-2 infection or an uninfected control (not recorded which). This chain links TRBV5-1 with TRBJ1-1; maybe TRBD1 (5 bases). This CDR3 reads CASSLGSDGGKAFF. Written as DNA, the CDR3 is TGCGCCAGCAGCTTGGGAAGCGACGGGGGAAAAGCTTTCTTT.